A single T cell receptor beta chain is shown here with its context. The antigen remains unidentified. Profiling relied on immunoSEQ multiplex PCR, and the TCRdb table lists in-frame clones only, not all of them. The repertoire includes under 2,000 clones, about 74% of them detected once, and about 50% sits in the top ten. The pancreas tissue came from patients undergoing total pancreatectomy with islet autotransplantation. Trimming shortened V by 1 base and J by 0 bases, and 10 bases separated the two germline ends. In germline, CDR1 is SGHVS, CDR2 FQNEAQ. The length of the CDR3 is 16 residues. This record belongs to a study of immune characteristics of hereditary and idiopathic chronic pancreatitis. Overall study results and limits: TCRbeta diversity rose and clonality fell in both pancreatitis groups versus controls. This study excluded chronic pancreatitis caused by alcohol use.

The V call is TRBV7-8, the J call TRBJ2-1; D gene ambiguous. The sequenced sample consisted of pancreas tissue with hereditary chronic pancreatitis. The receptor comes from a human donor with chronic pancreatitis. The CDR3 sequence is CASSLVGSSSYNEQFF. In nucleotides, the CDR3 is TGTGCCAGCAGCTTAGTCGGTAGTAGCTCCTACAATGAGCAGTTCTTC.